This T cell receptor beta chain came from a study of cytomegalovirus exposure and HLA in healthy donors. As to this clone: What it binds is unknown.

Study outcomes and limitations: Most TCR beta V segments were productive about 87% or about 30% of the time in an earlier analysis. Reportedly, cytomegalovirus status was diagnosed with high sensitivity and specificity. CMV antigen specificity was confirmed in vitro for a few CMV-associated chains.

PCR employed 60 Vbeta and 13 Jbeta primers. Repertoires were generated with immunoSEQ multiplex PCR, while TCRdb's copy carries only in-frame clones and drops some. The repertoire holds over 100,000 clones, less than 90% seen once, with less than 2% in the top ten. The CDR3 consists of 17 residues. Trimming shortened V by 1 base and J by 0 bases, and 14 bases separated the two germline ends. Germline CDR1 is MGHRA and CDR2 is YSYEKL. Each donor's status was that of a healthy bone marrow donor. V and J are TRBV4-1 and TRBJ2-3, with D perhaps TRBD2 (5 bases). The source material was PBMCs. The receptor was derived from a man between 40 and 49 years old in good health and CMV-seronegative. CDR3 coding DNA: TGCGCCAGCAGCCAAGTAACCGGGATCTGGAGCACAGATACGCAGTATTTT. This gives the protein CASSQVTGIWSTDTQYF.